The clone carrying this T cell receptor (beta chain) appeared many times. Its matching antigen is unknown. Unsorted libraries were generated from 2 million PBMCs held at -80 degrees C. Germline V CDR1 and CDR2: DFQATT, SNEGSKA (reference sequence). With 6 bases removed from V and 2 bases from J, the gap between germline ends came to 10 bases. The CDR3 has 12 residues. These data are taken from a study of neurological immune-mediated disorders. Study details: There were approximately 35 multiple sclerosis patients. Of these, 31 had relapsing-remitting MS and 3 had secondary progressive MS. Study-wide results and limits: One related-CDR3 cluster, identified by phylogenetic grouping, held the repertoires of 18 of 34 multiple sclerosis patients and was a possible signature.

TCRdb analysed the 5' RACE reads with MiXCR anew, one entry per CDR3 protein. The profile shows approximately 70,000 distinct CDR3 sequences, 3.9% of them singletons. The sample taken for sequencing was PBMCs. The chain carries TRBV20-1 and TRBJ2-5; weak D call: TRBD1 (6 bases). The source of this sequence is a man younger than 40 with multiple sclerosis. CDR3 residues: CSARQGQETQYF. For the CDR3, the DNA is TGCAGTGCCCGCCAGGGGCAAGAGACCCAGTACTTC.